These 9 T cell receptor beta chains were sequenced from one sample in a study of cytomegalovirus exposure and HLA in healthy donors. The PCR contained 60 Vbeta and 13 Jbeta primers. Only in-frame clones appear in the TCRdb table, and some are missing; sequencing was by immunoSEQ multiplex PCR. The sample lists about 100,000 clones, 70% to 85% occurring once. Sequences were obtained from PBMCs. These receptor sequences come from a woman between 18 and 30 years old in good health and CMV-seronegative.

This sequence joins TRBV11-1 and TRBJ1-5; no firm D call. The CDR3 consists of 19 residues. Trimming shortened V by 1 base and J by 0 bases, and 19 bases separated the two germline ends. The germline V gene has CDR1 SGHAT and CDR2 FQDESV (reference sequence). CDR3 sequence (DNA): TGTGCCAGCAGCTTAGTGGTGGGAAACGGGGATCTTAGCAATCAGCCCCAGCATTTT. It codes for CASSLVVGNGDLSNQPQHF.

J is TRBJ2-5 and V is TRBV7-2, with D possibly matching TRBD1 (5 bases). The end of the DNA aligns better with TRBJ2-7, so the J call may be wrong. The CDR3 extends over 15 amino acids. Per the germline V gene, CDR1 is SGHTA and CDR2 is FQGNSA. The CDR3: CASSLVSREGYEQYF. The CDR3 nucleotides are TGTGCCAGCAGCTTAGTCTCCAGGGAAGGGTACGAGCAGTACTTC.

As concerns this clone: Other DNA sequences of this sample code for an identical CDR3. This chain connects TRBV28 to TRBJ2-5; 7 positions match TRBD1. The junction had 2 bases not matched to a gene; V was cut back by 6 bases and J by 1 base. Germline lookup yields CDR1 MDHEN and CDR2 SYDVKM. The CDR3 length is 13 residues. The CDR3 is CASSRQGQETQYF. In DNA form, the CDR3 reads TGTGCCAGCAGCAGACAGGGCCAAGAGACCCAGTACTTC. The full variable domain, with the rest looked up from reference TRBV28 and TRBJ2-5, is DVKVTQSSRYLVKRTGEKVFLECVQDMDHENMFWYRQDPGLGLRLIYFSYDVKMKEKGDIPEGYSVSREKKERFSLILESASTNQTSMYLCASSRQGQETQYFGPGTRLLVL.

The chain carries TRBV30 and TRBJ1-4; D might be TRBD1 (6 bases). This CDR3 is built from 13 residues. Per the germline V gene, CDR1 is GTSNPN and CDR2 is SVGIG (reference sequence). The V end lost 2 bases, the J end lost 7 bases, and 11 bases lay between the germline ends. The CDR3 loop is CAWSKGESEKLFF. The CDR3 DNA reads as TGTGCCTGGAGTAAGGGGGAGAGTGAAAAACTGTTTTTT.

J is TRBJ2-3 and V is TRBV9; no reliable D call. Germline loops: CDR1 SGDLS, CDR2 YYNGEE. V lost 3 bases and J 1 base, leaving 9 bases between the germline ends. The CDR3 covers 14 residues. DNA for the CDR3: TGTGCCAGCAGCGGACTGTTAGGCACAGATACGCAGTATTTT. Protein: CASSGLLGTDTQYF.

This chain connects TRBV19 to TRBJ2-7; possible D gene TRBD1, 6 bases. This CDR3 is 15 amino acids long. With 4 bases removed from V and 2 bases from J, the gap between germline ends came to 15 bases. CDR1 and CDR2 from the germline V gene are LNHDA and SQIVND (reference sequence). The CDR3 bases are TGTGCCAGTAGTAATCAGGGGACGGAAACCTACGAGCAGTACTTC. It is translated as CASSNQGTETYEQYF.

The chain combines TRBV6-6 with TRBJ2-3, with 8 nucleotides matching TRBD2. CDR3 length: 14 residues. CDR1 is MNHNY, CDR2 SVGAGI, per germline (reference sequence). V dropped 4 bases and J dropped 7; count of bases not matched to a gene: 7. In DNA form, the CDR3 reads TGTGCCAGCAGTTCGCAGCGGGGGCGGAATACGCAGTATTTT. Its protein is CASSSQRGRNTQYF.

The genes are TRBV28 and TRBJ2-3; maybe TRBD1 (6 bases). The CDR3 loop spans 15 amino acids. Germline V gene sequence: CDR1 MDHEN, CDR2 SYDVKM. The V end lost 2 bases, the J end lost 5 bases, and 14 bases lay between the germline ends. CDR3 in amino acids: CASSLPENRVDTQYF. The CDR3 bases are TGTGCCAGCAGTTTACCAGAGAACAGGGTAGATACGCAGTATTTT.

This clone was counted a single time. The V call is TRBV5-1, the J call TRBJ1-2; 7 nucleotides match TRBD1. Germline V CDR1 and CDR2: SGHRS, YFSETQ. The length of the CDR3 is 16 residues. V was pared by 4 bases and J by 6 bases, with 15 bases of the junction left unmatched. In DNA form, the CDR3 reads TGCGCCAGCAGCCCCGGCATCGGGACAGCTCTTAATGGCTACACCTTC. Protein sequence: CASSPGIGTALNGYTF.